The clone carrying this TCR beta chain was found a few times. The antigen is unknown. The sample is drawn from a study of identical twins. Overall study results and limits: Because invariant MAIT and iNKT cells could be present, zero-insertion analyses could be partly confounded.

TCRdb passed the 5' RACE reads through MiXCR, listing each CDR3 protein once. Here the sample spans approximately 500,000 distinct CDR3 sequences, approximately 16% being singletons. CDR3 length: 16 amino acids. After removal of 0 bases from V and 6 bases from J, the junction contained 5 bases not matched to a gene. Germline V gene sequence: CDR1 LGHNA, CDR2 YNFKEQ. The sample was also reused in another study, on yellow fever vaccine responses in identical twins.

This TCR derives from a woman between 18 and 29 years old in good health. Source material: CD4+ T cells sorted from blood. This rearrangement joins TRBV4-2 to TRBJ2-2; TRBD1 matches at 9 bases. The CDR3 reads CASSQDQRTGAGELFF. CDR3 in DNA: TGTGCCAGCAGCCAAGATCAGAGGACAGGGGCCGGGGAGCTGTTTTTT.